The entry below describes one TCR beta chain. Other DNA sequences from this sample encode an identical CDR3 as well. This sample was included in a study of blood T cell repertoires in COVID-19. CDR1 LNHDA and CDR2 SQIVND come from the germline V gene (reference sequence). CDR3 length equals 15 residues. V lost 4 bases to trimming and J lost 0 bases, with 10 bases between them. Clones were sequenced by immunoSEQ multiplex PCR, and TCRdb holds only the in-frame ones, with some missing. The repertoire holds 70,000 to 80,000 clones, roughly 84% seen once, with roughly 10% in the top ten. Material: peripheral blood. The V and J genes are TRBV19 and TRBJ2-1, with unresolved D. This clonotype was obtained from a human donor in a cohort sampled during active COVID-19. CDR3 coding DNA: TGTGCCAGTAGTACTTCTGGAGTCTCCTACAATGAGCAGTTCTTC. It specifies CASSTSGVSYNEQFF.